These 2 T cell receptor beta chains share one sample of origin, sequenced in a study of blood T cell repertoires in COVID-19. Libraries were prepared by immunoSEQ multiplex PCR; TCRdb keeps only in-frame clonotypes and omits some of them. The sample yields roughly 26,000 clones, about 80% seen once. The sequencing sample was made of peripheral blood. The receptors were gathered from a human donor in a cohort sampled during active COVID-19.

The V and J genes are TRBV4-1 and TRBJ2-3; 7 nucleotides align to TRBD2. Germline lookup yields CDR1 MGHRA and CDR2 YSYEKL. The V and J ends lost 0 bases and 9 bases, in that order; junction bases with no gene match: 3. The CDR3 loop spans 13 amino acids. The CDR3 region is CASSQEGLFTQYF. The CDR3 coding sequence is TGCGCCAGCAGCCAAGAGGGACTATTCACGCAGTATTTT.

This chain links TRBV24-1 with TRBJ2-2; D possibly corresponds to TRBD1 (5 bases). The V and J ends lost 6 bases and 4 bases respectively, with 11 bases between them. The CDR3 consists of 14 residues. Germline loops: CDR1 KGHDR, CDR2 SFDVKD. In nucleotides, the CDR3 is TGTGCCACCAGTCTCCCTGGGGCCACCGGGGAGCTGTTTTTT. Translating it yields CATSLPGATGELFF.